The 16 T cell receptor beta chains reported below all come from one sample, sequenced in a study of cytomegalovirus exposure and HLA in healthy donors. Primers: 60 Vbeta forward and 13 Jbeta reverse. Profiling relied on immunoSEQ multiplex PCR, and the TCRdb table lists in-frame clones only, not all of them. The sample records some 100,000 clones, 84% being singletons. Sequencing was performed on PBMCs. The receptors shown here come from a young woman in good health and CMV-seronegative.

The chain's CDR3 is CASSLSGQSYEQYF. CDR3 sequence (DNA): TGTGCCAGCAGTTTATCCGGACAGAGTTACGAGCAGTACTTC. The chain couples TRBV28 to TRBJ2-7, with D possibly TRBD1 on 6 matching bases. Trimming pared 1 base from V and 4 bases from J, leaving 11 bases between. The CDR3 is 14 residues long. The germline V gene encodes CDR1 MDHEN and CDR2 SYDVKM.

Here the CDR3 reads CASSLNPASGMGYEQYF. As DNA, the CDR3 is TGTGCCAGCAGTTTAAACCCCGCTAGCGGGATGGGATACGAGCAGTACTTC. The chain links TRBV28 to TRBJ2-7, with 9 bases matching TRBD2. Germline CDR1 is MDHEN and CDR2 is SYDVKM. CDR3 length: 17 amino acids. V was clipped by 2 bases and J by 4 bases; unmatched bases: 12.

This rearrangement joins TRBV9 to TRBJ1-1, with D possibly being TRBD1 (5 bases). V gave up 4 bases and J gave up 4 bases, with 17 bases separating them. This CDR3 contains 15 residues. From germline, CDR1 is SGDLS and CDR2 YYNGEE. The CDR3: CASSPSSQGGTEAFF. The DNA for the CDR3 is TGTGCCAGCAGCCCCTCCTCGCAGGGAGGCACTGAAGCTTTCTTT.

This chain connects TRBV29-1 to TRBJ1-4, with 7 positions matching TRBD1. The CDR3 is 14 residues long. Trimming removed 4 bases from V and 8 bases from J; junction bases left unmatched: 10. Germline values: CDR1 SQVTM, CDR2 ANQGSEA. The CDR3 bases are TGCAGCGTTGGGGTGACAGGGTTCCGAGAAAAACTGTTTTTT. Encoded protein: CSVGVTGFREKLFF.

This clone was recorded only once. The chain carries TRBV29-1 and TRBJ2-7, with D hard to call. The V and J ends lost 7 bases and 5 bases respectively, with 12 bases between them. CDR3 size: 11 residues. Germline lookup yields CDR1 SQVTM and CDR2 ANQGSEA. DNA for the CDR3: TGCAGCGCTGGGCAGTATGACGAGCAGTACTTC. This translates into CSAGQYDEQYF.

A few counts support this clone. The chain couples TRBV15 to TRBJ1-4; 11 bases line up with TRBD1. V was clipped by 0 bases and J by 5 bases; unmatched bases: 5. Germline loops: CDR1 LNHNV, CDR2 YYDKDF (reference sequence). The CDR3 extends over 17 amino acids. The CDR3 sequence: CATSRDHGDRGNEKLFF. In DNA, the CDR3 is TGTGCCACCAGCAGAGACCACGGGGACAGGGGGAATGAAAAACTGTTTTTT.

This chain joins TRBV28 and TRBJ2-3; D not certain. This CDR3 contains 16 residues. Germline V gene data show CDR1 as MDHEN and CDR2 as SYDVKM. With 1 base removed from V and 4 bases from J, the gap between germline ends came to 15 bases. CDR3 DNA: TGTGCCAGCAGTTTATTCCGGTCGAACTTGGCAGATACGCAGTATTTT. It codes for CASSLFRSNLADTQYF.

This chain connects TRBV16 to TRBJ2-7; 8 nucleotides match TRBD2. Germline CDR1 KGHSY, CDR2 FQNENV. Trimming took 7 bases from V and 2 from J; bases not matched to a gene: 4. The CDR3 length is 13 residues. The CDR3, as DNA: TGTGCCAGCAACCCGGGGGGGACCTACGAGCAGTACTTC. Amino acids: CASNPGGTYEQYF.

This chain uses TRBV7-2 with TRBJ2-5, with D possibly matching TRBD1 (6 bases). Between the trimmed V and J ends, which lost 1 base and 4 bases, there was a span of 13 bases. Germline CDR1 SGHTA, CDR2 FQGNSA. The CDR3 has 15 amino acids. CDR3 DNA: TGTGCCAGCAGCTTAGAGACAGGAAGGTCAGAGACCCAGTACTTC. It is translated as CASSLETGRSETQYF.

This chain uses TRBV7-3 with TRBJ1-2; 8 nucleotides match TRBD1. This CDR3 spans 12 amino acids. Germline V lookup: CDR1 SGHTA, CDR2 FQGTGA. Unmatched junction bases numbered 4, after V lost 8 bases and J lost 5 bases. In DNA form, the CDR3 reads TGTGCCAGCGGCGACAGGGGATATGGCTACACCTTC. Protein: CASGDRGYGYTF.

This chain links TRBV5-4 with TRBJ2-1; D remains unclear. The CDR3 sequence is 13 residues long. Germline assignment: CDR1 SGHNT and CDR2 YYREEE (reference sequence). V lost 3 bases to trimming and J lost 4 bases, with 8 bases between them. The CDR3 here is CASSSALYNEQFF. The CDR3 bases are TGTGCCAGCAGCTCCGCGCTGTACAATGAGCAGTTCTTC.

V gene TRBV30 combines with J gene TRBJ2-7, with D maybe TRBD2 (6 bases). CDR1 is GTSNPN, CDR2 SVGIG, per germline (reference sequence). CDR3 length equals 14 residues. The V end was cut by 0 bases, the J end by 4 bases, with 13 bases between. CDR3 nucleotides: TGTGCCTGGAGTGTGCCGGGAGTGAGGTACGAGCAGTACTTC. It translates to CAWSVPGVRYEQYF.

The chain joins TRBV15 to TRBJ2-1, with D perhaps TRBD1 (6 bases). The CDR3 is 16 amino acids. CDR1 is LNHNV, CDR2 YYDKDF, per germline (reference sequence). V was clipped by 2 bases and J by 12 bases, with 23 bases between them. In DNA, the CDR3 is TGTGCCACCAGCAGATCCAAAGACGGACCAGGGGCATCGCAGTTCTTC. This codes for CATSRSKDGPGASQFF.

The genes are TRBV6-6 and TRBJ1-1; possible D gene TRBD1, 5 bases. The V gene's germline CDR1 is MNHNY and CDR2 SVGAGI (reference sequence). The V and J ends lost 6 bases and 3 bases respectively, with 14 bases between them. This CDR3 contains 14 residues. The CDR3 DNA reads as TGTGCCAGCAGACCGCTTGACAGATACACTGAAGCTTTCTTT. Protein: CASRPLDRYTEAFF.

This clone appeared once. The chain combines TRBV15 with TRBJ2-6, with D perhaps matching TRBD1 (5 bases). The germline V and J ends were trimmed by 1 base and 0 bases, with 13 bases remaining between them. This CDR3 comprises 18 residues. The germline gives CDR1 LNHNV, CDR2 YYDKDF (reference sequence). The CDR3 here is CATSRGVRVRSGANVLTF. The DNA of the CDR3 is TGTGCCACCAGCAGAGGGGTCAGGGTGCGCTCTGGGGCCAACGTCCTGACTTTC.

The V and J genes are TRBV6-5 and TRBJ1-2; D gene uncertain. Trimming shortened V by 7 bases and J by 4 bases, and 13 bases separated the two germline ends. The CDR3 length is 13 residues. Per germline, CDR1 MNHEY and CDR2 SVGAGI. CDR3 amino acids: CASKTAGSYGYTF. In DNA, the CDR3 is TGTGCCAGCAAAACGGCTGGGAGCTATGGCTACACCTTC.